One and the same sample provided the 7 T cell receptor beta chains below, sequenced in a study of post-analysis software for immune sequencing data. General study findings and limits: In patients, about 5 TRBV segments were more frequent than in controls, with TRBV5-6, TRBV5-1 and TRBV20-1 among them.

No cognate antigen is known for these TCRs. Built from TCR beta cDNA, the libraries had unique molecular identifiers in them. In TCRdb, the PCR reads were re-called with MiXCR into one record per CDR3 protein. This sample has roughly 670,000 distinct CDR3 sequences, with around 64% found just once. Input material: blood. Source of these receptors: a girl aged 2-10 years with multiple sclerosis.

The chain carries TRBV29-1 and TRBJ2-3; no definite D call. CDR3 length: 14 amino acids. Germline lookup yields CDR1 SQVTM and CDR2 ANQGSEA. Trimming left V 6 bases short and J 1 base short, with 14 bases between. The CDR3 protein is CSVFAGLGTDTQYF. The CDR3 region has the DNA TGCAGCGTGTTTGCTGGGTTGGGCACAGATACGCAGTATTTT.

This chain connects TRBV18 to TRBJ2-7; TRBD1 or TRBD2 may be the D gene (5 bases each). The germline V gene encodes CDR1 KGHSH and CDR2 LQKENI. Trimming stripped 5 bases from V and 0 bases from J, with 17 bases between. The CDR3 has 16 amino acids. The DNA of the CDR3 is TGTGCCAGCTCAACCGGGACGGTAATTAGCTCCTACGAGCAGTACTTC. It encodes CASSTGTVISSYEQYF.

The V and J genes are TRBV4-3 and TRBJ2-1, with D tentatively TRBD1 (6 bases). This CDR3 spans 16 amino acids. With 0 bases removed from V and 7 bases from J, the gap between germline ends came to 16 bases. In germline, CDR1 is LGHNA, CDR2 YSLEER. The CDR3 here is CASSQDGASRGNEQFF. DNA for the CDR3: TGCGCCAGCAGCCAAGATGGTGCTAGTAGGGGGAATGAGCAGTTCTTC.

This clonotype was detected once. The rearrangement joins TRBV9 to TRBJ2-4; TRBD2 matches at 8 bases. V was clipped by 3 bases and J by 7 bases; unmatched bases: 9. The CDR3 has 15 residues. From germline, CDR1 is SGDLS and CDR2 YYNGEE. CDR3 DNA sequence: TGTGCCAGCAGCGCGCCCATAGCGGGGTCCAACATTCAGTACTTC. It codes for CASSAPIAGSNIQYF.

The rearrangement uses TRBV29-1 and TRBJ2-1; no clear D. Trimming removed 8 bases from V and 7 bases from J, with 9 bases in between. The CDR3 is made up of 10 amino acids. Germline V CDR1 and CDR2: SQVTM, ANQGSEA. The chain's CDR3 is CSHPRNEQFF. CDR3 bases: TGCAGCCATCCGCGGAATGAGCAGTTCTTC.

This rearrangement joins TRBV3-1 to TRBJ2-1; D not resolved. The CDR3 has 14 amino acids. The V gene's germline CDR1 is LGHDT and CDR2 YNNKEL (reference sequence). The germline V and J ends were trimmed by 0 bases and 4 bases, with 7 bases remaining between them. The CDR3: CASSQEMGYNEQFF. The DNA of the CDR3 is TGTGCCAGCAGCCAAGAAATGGGATACAATGAGCAGTTCTTC.

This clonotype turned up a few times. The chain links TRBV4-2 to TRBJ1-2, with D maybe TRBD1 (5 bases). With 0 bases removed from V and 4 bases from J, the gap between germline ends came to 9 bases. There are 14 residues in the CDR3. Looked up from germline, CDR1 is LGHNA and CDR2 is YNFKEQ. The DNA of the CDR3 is TGTGCCAGCAGCCAAGATCAGGGCTCCTATGGCTACACCTTC. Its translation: CASSQDQGSYGYTF.